What follows are 17 T cell receptor beta chains derived from one specimen sequenced in a study of spatial heterogeneity in lung cancer. No antigens are known for them. Documented time point: sample taken at primary tumor resection. TCRdb itself ran the 5' RACE reads through MiXCR, one entry per CDR3 protein. Among some 5,500 distinct CDR3 sequences listed, more than 9% were seen once. Overall study findings and caveats: The study found that expanded intratumoral alpha and beta TCR counts tracked tumor mutation counts.

The specimen was lung tumor tissue, collected at surgery. The source is a female donor with early-stage non-small cell lung cancer.

In its sample, this clonotype was seen a few times. The chain joins TRBV20-1 to TRBJ1-5; no firm D call. Per the germline V gene, CDR1 is DFQATT and CDR2 is SNEGSKA (reference sequence). Trimming left V 6 bases short and J 7 bases short, with 19 bases between. The CDR3 runs 14 residues. DNA for the CDR3: TGCAGTGCCCTGTATCAGCCGCCCCGGCAGCCCCAGCATTTT. Amino acid sequence: CSALYQPPRQPQHF.

V and J are TRBV12-3 or TRBV12-4 and TRBJ2-1; the D gene is possibly TRBD2 (6 bases). The CDR3 is 16 amino acids. Trimming stripped 7 bases from V and 4 bases from J, with 20 bases between. CDR3 residues: CASTSRGASAYNEQFF. The CDR3 nucleotides are TGTGCCAGCACCTCCCGGGGCGCTAGCGCGTACAATGAGCAGTTCTTC.

This clonotype was seen at least ten times. The chain recombines TRBV7-2 with TRBJ1-2; TRBD1 matches at 9 bases. V lost 4 bases to trimming and J lost 4 bases; unmatched junction nucleotides: 4. The germline gives CDR1 SGHTA, CDR2 FQGNSA. The CDR3 has 14 residues. CDR3 bases: TGTGCCAGCAGCTCCCAGACAGGGGGCTATGGCTACACCTTC. Protein product: CASSSQTGGYGYTF.

This clonotype is deemed medium-sized. This chain links TRBV14 with TRBJ2-6, with D unclear. Trimming removed 1 base at V and 1 base at J, with 29 bases between. CDR1 is SGHDN, CDR2 FVKESK, per germline. CDR3 size: 23 residues. CDR3 amino acids: CASSQAPPWVTLSKLSGANVLTF. DNA of the CDR3: TGTGCCAGCAGCCAAGCACCTCCGTGGGTCACCCTGTCCAAACTTTCTGGGGCCAACGTCCTGACTTTC.

The chain joins TRBV19 to TRBJ2-7; D is uncertain. The CDR3 is 12 amino acids. CDR1 is LNHDA and CDR2 is SQIVND in the germline V gene (reference sequence). The V end was cut by 3 bases, the J end by 5 bases, with 8 bases between. The CDR3 sequence: CASSMMGNEQYF. The CDR3 DNA reads as TGTGCCAGTAGTATGATGGGAAACGAGCAGTACTTC.

By share, this clonotype ranks as medium-sized. The chain links TRBV28 to TRBJ2-5; D might be TRBD1 (7 bases). Deletions cut 6 bases from V and 3 bases from J, with 20 bases between. This CDR3 contains 16 residues. Germline CDR1 and CDR2: MDHEN and SYDVKM. The CDR3 DNA reads TGTGCCAGCAGCCCCGGACAGGCCCGCGGGGAAGAGACCCAGTACTTC. This gives the protein CASSPGQARGEETQYF.

In its sample, this clonotype was seen many times. The chain links TRBV5-1 to TRBJ2-1; no definite D call. The CDR3 is 13 amino acids. CDR1 is SGHRS, CDR2 YFSETQ, per germline. Trimming took 0 bases from V and 5 from J, leaving 6 bases between them. CDR3 sequence: CASSLAHNNEQFF. In DNA form, the CDR3 reads TGCGCCAGCAGCTTGGCACACAACAATGAGCAGTTCTTC.

The chain carries TRBV6-4 and TRBJ1-6, with 7 positions matching TRBD1. Germline V gene data show CDR1 as MRHNA and CDR2 as SNTAGT. The CDR3 has 15 amino acids. V lost 6 bases, J lost 7 bases, and 9 bases stayed unmatched. In DNA, the CDR3 is TGTGCCAGCAGCAAGGGGCAGGGGGTAAATTCACCCCTCCACTTT. It encodes CASSKGQGVNSPLHF.

This clonotype was counted ten times or more. The rearrangement joins TRBV6-2 or TRBV6-3 to TRBJ2-1; perhaps TRBD2 as D (6 bases). There are 15 residues in the CDR3. V was pared by 5 bases and J by 3 bases, with 14 bases between. Germline CDR1 reads MNHEY; CDR2 reads SVGEGT. As DNA, the CDR3 is TGTGCCAGCAGTAAAGAAGGGAGGCGCTACAATGAGCAGTTCTTC. As protein: CASSKEGRRYNEQFF.

By proportion, this clonotype is medium-sized (0.01 to 0.1%). J is TRBJ2-2 and V is TRBV12-3 or TRBV12-4, with 9 bases that match TRBD1. V dropped 5 bases and J dropped 7; count of bases not matched to a gene: 8. The CDR3 has 15 amino acids. In DNA form, the CDR3 reads TGTGCCAGCAGTCCAACAGGGGGCTTCGGCGGGGAGCTGTTTTTT. This gives the protein CASSPTGGFGGELFF.

In this sample, this clonotype is medium-sized. The V and J genes are TRBV20-1 and TRBJ2-7, with TRBD1 identical over 8 bases. CDR1 is DFQATT and CDR2 is SNEGSKA in the germline V gene (reference sequence). This CDR3 contains 14 residues. Germline trimming cut 6 bases from V and 3 bases from J; bases unmatched to any gene: 10. CDR3 loop: CSASGGREVYEQYF. As DNA, the CDR3 is TGCAGTGCCTCAGGGGGCAGGGAAGTCTACGAGCAGTACTTC.

CDR3 loop: CASSSRLAGGPSGELFF. The CDR3 coding sequence is TGTGCCAGCAGCTCTCGACTAGCGGGGGGGCCGTCCGGGGAGCTGTTTTTT. This rearrangement joins TRBV5-4 to TRBJ2-2, with 14 bases aligning to TRBD2. V was pared by 3 bases and J by 6 bases, with 7 bases of the junction left unmatched. The CDR3 spans 17 residues. The germline V gene has CDR1 SGHNT and CDR2 YYREEE (reference sequence).

The sample holds many counts of this clonotype. The gene calls are TRBV3-1 and TRBJ1-2, with TRBD1 identical over 7 bases. Germline V lookup: CDR1 LGHDT, CDR2 YNNKEL (reference sequence). The V gene end was trimmed by 3 bases and the J gene end by 7 bases; junction bases not matched to a gene: 8. The CDR3 has 14 residues. CDR3 region: CASSQMTGLGGYTF. DNA for the CDR3: TGTGCCAGCAGCCAGATGACAGGGTTGGGTGGCTACACCTTC.

This clonotype rates as medium-sized. The chain employs TRBV7-9 and TRBJ1-5, with D unclear. Trimming removed 4 bases at V and 6 bases at J, with 16 bases between. The germline V gene has CDR1 SEHNR and CDR2 FQNEAQ (reference sequence). The CDR3 consists of 15 residues. The CDR3 protein is CASSSTASGTQPQHF. CDR3 DNA: TGTGCCAGCAGCTCAACAGCCTCGGGCACTCAGCCCCAGCATTTT.

This clonotype has at least ten counts. The rearrangement uses TRBV5-8 and TRBJ1-1; maybe TRBD1 (5 bases). The CDR3 runs 16 residues. Germline CDR1 is SGHTS and CDR2 is YDEGEE. V lost 2 bases, J lost 0 bases, and 14 bases lay in between. DNA for the CDR3: TGTGCCAGCAGCTTACTTAGTGGGGCCATGAACACTGAAGCTTTCTTT. It encodes CASSLLSGAMNTEAFF.

V and J are TRBV7-7 and TRBJ2-1; a possible D gene is TRBD1 (5 bases). This CDR3 is 16 amino acids long. From germline, CDR1 is SSHAT and CDR2 FNYEAQ (reference sequence). Between the trimmed V and J ends, which lost 2 bases and 2 bases, there was a span of 13 bases. In nucleotides, the CDR3 is TGTGCCAGCAGCTTATCGGCAGGGTCACCCTACAATGAGCAGTTCTTC. Translating gives CASSLSAGSPYNEQFF.

This clonotype has a count of ten or more. This chain uses TRBV20-1 with TRBJ1-1, with D perhaps TRBD1 (6 bases). This CDR3 is built from 13 residues. Germline V gene lookup returns CDR1 DFQATT and CDR2 SNEGSKA (reference sequence). The germline V and J ends were trimmed by 3 bases and 7 bases, with 15 bases remaining between them. The CDR3 DNA follows: TGCAGTGCTAGCCAACAGGGCCCTCATGAAGCTTTCTTT. Its translation is CSASQQGPHEAFF.